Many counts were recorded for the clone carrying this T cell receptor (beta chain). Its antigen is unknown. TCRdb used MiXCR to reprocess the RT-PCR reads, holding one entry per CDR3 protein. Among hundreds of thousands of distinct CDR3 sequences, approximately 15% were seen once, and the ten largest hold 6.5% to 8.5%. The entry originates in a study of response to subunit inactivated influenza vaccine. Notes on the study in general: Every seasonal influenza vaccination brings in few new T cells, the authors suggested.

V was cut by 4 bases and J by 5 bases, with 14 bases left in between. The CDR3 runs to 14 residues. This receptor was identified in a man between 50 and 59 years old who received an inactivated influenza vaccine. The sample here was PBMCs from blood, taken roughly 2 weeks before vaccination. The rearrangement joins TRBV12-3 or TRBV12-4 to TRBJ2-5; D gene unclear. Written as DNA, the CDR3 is TGTGCCAGCAGTTGGCCAGAAAAACGGGAGACCCAGTACTTC. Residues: CASSWPEKRETQYF.